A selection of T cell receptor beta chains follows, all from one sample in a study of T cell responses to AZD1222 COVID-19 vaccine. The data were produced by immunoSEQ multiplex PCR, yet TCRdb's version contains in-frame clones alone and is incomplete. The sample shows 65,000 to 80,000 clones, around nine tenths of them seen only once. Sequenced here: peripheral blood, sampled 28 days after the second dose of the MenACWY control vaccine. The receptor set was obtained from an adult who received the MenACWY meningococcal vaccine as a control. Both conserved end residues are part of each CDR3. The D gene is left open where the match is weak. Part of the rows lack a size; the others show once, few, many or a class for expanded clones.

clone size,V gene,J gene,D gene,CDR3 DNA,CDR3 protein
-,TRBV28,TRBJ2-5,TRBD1,TGTGCCAGCAGGGGACAGGGGACGGAGACCCAGTACTTC,CASRGQGTETQYF
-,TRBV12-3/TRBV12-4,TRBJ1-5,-,TGTGCCAGCAACCCGGGTAGCAATCAGCCCCAGCATTTT,CASNPGSNQPQHF
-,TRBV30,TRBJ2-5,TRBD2,TGTGCCTGGGCGGTCGGGAGGTTGGAGACCCAGTACTTC,CAWAVGRLETQYF
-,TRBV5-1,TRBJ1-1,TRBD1,TGCGCCAGCAGCGTCCGGGACAGGGAGGCTGAAGCTTTCTTT,CASSVRDREAEAFF
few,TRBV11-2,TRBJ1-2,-,TGTGCCAGCAGCTTAGGCTCGGGAGGACTATACTACACCTTC,CASSLGSGGLYYTF
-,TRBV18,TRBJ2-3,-,TGTGCCAGCTCACCTCAGGGAATAGTCACAGATACGCAGTATTTT,CASSPQGIVTDTQYF
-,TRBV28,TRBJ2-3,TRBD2,TGTGCCAGCAGCCGACGATGGACTAGCGATAGAGATACGCAGTATTTT,CASSRRWTSDRDTQYF
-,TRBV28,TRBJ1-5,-,TGTGCCAGCAGTCCCGCCCGAGGAGCATCTCAGCCCCAGCATTTT,CASSPARGASQPQHF
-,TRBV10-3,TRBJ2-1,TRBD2,TGTGCCATCAGTGAGAGAGGACTAGCGGGGAGACATGGGCAGTTCTTC,CAISERGLAGRHGQFF
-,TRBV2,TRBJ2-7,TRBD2,TGTGCCAGCAGTGGTAGCGGGAGTACGGGCGAGCAGTACTTC,CASSGSGSTGEQYF
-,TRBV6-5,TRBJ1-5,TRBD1,TGTGCCAGCAGGTTGGGACAGGGAGTAAATCAGCCCCAGCATTTT,CASRLGQGVNQPQHF
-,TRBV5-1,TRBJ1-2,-,TGCGCCAGCAGTTCTATCGACCTATCCCGTGGCTACACCTTC,CASSSIDLSRGYTF
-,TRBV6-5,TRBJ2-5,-,TGTGCCAGCAGACGGGGCCCCCTTCAAGAGACCCAGTACTTC,CASRRGPLQETQYF
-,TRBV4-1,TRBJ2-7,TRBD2,TGCGCCAGCAGCCACATCGGCGGGAGCGTCCAAGAGCAGTACTTC,CASSHIGGSVQEQYF
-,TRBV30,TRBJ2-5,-,TGTGCCTGGAGTGTATCGGGACTCACAGAGACCCAGTACTTC,CAWSVSGLTETQYF
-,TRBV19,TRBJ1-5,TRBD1,TGTGCCAGTAGTCTGAGGACAGGGGCCGCGCCTAATCAGCCCCAGCATTTT,CASSLRTGAAPNQPQHF
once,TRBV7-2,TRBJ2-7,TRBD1,TGTGCCAGCAGCTTAATGGGGACAGGGAACCCCTACGAGCAGTACTTC,CASSLMGTGNPYEQYF
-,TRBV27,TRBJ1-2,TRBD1,TGTGCCAGCAGACGGACAGGGGCAGGCTATGGCTACACCTTC,CASRRTGAGYGYTF
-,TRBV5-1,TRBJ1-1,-,TGCGCCAGCATCCGCTTGGGACAAAACACTGAAGCTTTCTTT,CASIRLGQNTEAFF
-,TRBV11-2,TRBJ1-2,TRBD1,TGTGCCAGCAGCGTAGGTTGGACAGGGGGCGAAGGCTACACCTTC,CASSVGWTGGEGYTF
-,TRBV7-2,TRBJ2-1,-,TGTGCCAGCAGCTTAGACGGAAATGAGCAGTTCTTC,CASSLDGNEQFF
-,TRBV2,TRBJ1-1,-,TGTGCCAGCATGTGGGACACTGAAGCTTTCTTT,CASMWDTEAFF
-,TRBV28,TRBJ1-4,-,TGTGCCAGCAGTTTATGGCCAGCAACTAATGAAAAACTGTTTTTT,CASSLWPATNEKLFF
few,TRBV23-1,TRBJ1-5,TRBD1,TGCGCCAGCAGTCATAGGACCCAGGGGGACAACAATCAGCCCCAGCATTTT,CASSHRTQGDNNQPQHF
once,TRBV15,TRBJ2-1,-,TGTGCCACCAGCCTGAGGGGGGGAGGGCCAGACAATGAGCAGTTCTTC,CATSLRGGGPDNEQFF
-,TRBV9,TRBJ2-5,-,TGTGCCAGTGGTGTGGCAGAGACCCAGTACTTC,CASGVAETQYF